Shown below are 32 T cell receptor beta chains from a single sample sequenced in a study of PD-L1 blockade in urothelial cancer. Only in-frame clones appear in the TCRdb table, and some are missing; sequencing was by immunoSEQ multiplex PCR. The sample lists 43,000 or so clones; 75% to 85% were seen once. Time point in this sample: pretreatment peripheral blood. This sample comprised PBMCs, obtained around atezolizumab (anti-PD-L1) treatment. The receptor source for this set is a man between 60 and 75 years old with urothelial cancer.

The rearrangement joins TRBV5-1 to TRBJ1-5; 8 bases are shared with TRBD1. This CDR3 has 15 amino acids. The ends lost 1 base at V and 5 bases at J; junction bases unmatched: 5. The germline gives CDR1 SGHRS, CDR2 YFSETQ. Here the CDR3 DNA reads TGCGCCAGCAGCTTGCAGGGGGCCGTAGATCAGCCCCAGCATTTT. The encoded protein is CASSLQGAVDQPQHF.

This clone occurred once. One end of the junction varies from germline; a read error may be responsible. Here the CDR3 DNA reads TGTGCCAGCAGTTCACCGGGACAGTACCTCTTT. Protein sequence: CASSSPGQYLF. V and J are TRBV28 and TRBJ1-1; 7 bases fit TRBD1. In germline, CDR1 is MDHEN, CDR2 SYDVKM. The CDR3 totals 11 residues.

CDR3 sequence (DNA): TGTGCCAGCAGCTCCTTCGGACACCTGAACACTGAAGCTTTCTTT. Translating it yields CASSSFGHLNTEAFF. The chain carries TRBV11-2 and TRBJ1-1; D might be TRBD1 (5 bases). The CDR3 loop spans 15 amino acids. CDR1 and CDR2 from the germline V gene are SGHAT and FQNNGV. Deletions cut 4 bases from V and 0 bases from J, with 12 bases between.

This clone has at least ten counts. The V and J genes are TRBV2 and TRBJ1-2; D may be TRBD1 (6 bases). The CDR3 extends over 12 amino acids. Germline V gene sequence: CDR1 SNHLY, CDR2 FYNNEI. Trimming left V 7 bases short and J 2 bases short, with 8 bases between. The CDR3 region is CASKGGNYGYTF. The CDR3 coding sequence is TGTGCCAGCAAGGGGGGGAACTATGGCTACACCTTC.

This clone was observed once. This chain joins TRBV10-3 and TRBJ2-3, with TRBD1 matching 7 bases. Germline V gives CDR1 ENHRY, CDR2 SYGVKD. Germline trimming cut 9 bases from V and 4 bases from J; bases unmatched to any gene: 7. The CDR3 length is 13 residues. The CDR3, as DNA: TGTGCCATGTCGGACAGGCAGCCAGATACGCAGTATTTT. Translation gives CAMSDRQPDTQYF.

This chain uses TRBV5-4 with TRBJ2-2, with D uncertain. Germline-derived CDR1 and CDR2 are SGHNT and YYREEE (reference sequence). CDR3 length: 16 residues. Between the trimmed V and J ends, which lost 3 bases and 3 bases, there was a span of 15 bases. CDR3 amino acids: CASSSNGRVDTGELFF. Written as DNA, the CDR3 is TGTGCCAGCAGCTCCAATGGTCGGGTTGACACCGGGGAGCTGTTTTTT.

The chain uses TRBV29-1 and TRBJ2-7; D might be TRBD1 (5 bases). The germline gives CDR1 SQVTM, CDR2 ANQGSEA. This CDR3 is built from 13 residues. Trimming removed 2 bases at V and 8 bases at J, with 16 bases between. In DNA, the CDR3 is TGCAGCGTTGAACTTACAGGCTCAACCCAGCAGTACTTC. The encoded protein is CSVELTGSTQQYF.

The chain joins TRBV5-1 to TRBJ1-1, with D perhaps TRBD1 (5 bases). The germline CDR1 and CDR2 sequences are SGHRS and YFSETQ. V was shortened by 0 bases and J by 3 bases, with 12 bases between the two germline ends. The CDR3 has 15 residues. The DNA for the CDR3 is TGCGCCAGCAGCTTGGAACCCGGGGGAGACACTGAAGCTTTCTTT. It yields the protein CASSLEPGGDTEAFF. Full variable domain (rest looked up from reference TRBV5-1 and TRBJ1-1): KAGVTQTPRYLIKTRGQQVTLSCSPISGHRSVSWYQQTPGQGLQFLFEYFSETQRNKGNFPGRFSGRQFSNSRSEMNVSTLELGDSALYLCASSLEPGGDTEAFFGQGTRLTVV.

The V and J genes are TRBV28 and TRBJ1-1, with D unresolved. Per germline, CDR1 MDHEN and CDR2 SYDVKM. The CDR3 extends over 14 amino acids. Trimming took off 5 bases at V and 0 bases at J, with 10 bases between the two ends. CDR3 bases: TGTGCCAGCAGTCCCCGGACTGTGAACACTGAAGCTTTCTTT. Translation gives CASSPRTVNTEAFF.

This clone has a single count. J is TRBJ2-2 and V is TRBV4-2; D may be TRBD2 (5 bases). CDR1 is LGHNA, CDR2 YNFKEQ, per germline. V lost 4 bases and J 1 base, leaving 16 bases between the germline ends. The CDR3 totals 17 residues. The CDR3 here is CASSPRGGSLNTGELFF. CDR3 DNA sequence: TGTGCCAGCAGCCCCCGGGGTGGGAGCCTGAACACCGGGGAGCTGTTTTTT.

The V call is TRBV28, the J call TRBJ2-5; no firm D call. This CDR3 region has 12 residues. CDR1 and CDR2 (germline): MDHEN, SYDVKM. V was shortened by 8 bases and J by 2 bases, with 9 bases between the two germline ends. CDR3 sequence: CASSQTQETQYF. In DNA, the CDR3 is TGTGCCAGCTCACAGACACAAGAGACCCAGTACTTC.

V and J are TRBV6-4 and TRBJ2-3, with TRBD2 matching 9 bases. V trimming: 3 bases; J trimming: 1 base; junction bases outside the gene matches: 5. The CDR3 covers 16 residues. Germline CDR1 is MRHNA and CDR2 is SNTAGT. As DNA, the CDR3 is TGTGCCAGCAGTGAAGAAGTAGCGGGAGGCACAGATACGCAGTATTTT. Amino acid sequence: CASSEEVAGGTDTQYF.

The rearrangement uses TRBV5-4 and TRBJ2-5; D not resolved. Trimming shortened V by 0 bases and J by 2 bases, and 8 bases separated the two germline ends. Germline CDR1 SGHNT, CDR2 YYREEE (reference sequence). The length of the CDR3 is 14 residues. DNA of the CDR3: TGTGCCAGCAGCTTGGATCCGCTACAAGAGACCCAGTACTTC. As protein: CASSLDPLQETQYF.

The CDR3 DNA sequence: TGTGCCAGCAGCCCTAGACCCCATTCGGAAAACATTCAGTACTTC. It yields the protein CASSPRPHSENIQYF. The chain recombines TRBV5-4 with TRBJ2-4, with D unresolved. Per the germline V gene, CDR1 is SGHNT and CDR2 is YYREEE (reference sequence). CDR3 size: 15 residues. V was shortened by 4 bases and J by 5 bases, with 16 bases between the two germline ends.

In nucleotides, the CDR3 is TGTGCCAGCAGTGATACCCCGGAGCGGCCCCAGCATTTT. Its protein is CASSDTPERPQHF. V usage is TRBV6-1 and J usage is TRBJ1-5; no reliable D call. Germline V gene lookup returns CDR1 MNHNS and CDR2 SASEGT. V dropped 3 bases and J dropped 9 bases, with 12 bases sitting between them. The CDR3 spans 13 residues.

The CDR3 reads CAWRGWGLNEKLFF. The DNA of the CDR3 is TGTGCCTGGAGGGGATGGGGACTTAATGAAAAACTGTTTTTT. The rearrangement joins TRBV30 to TRBJ1-4; TRBD1 is a possible D gene (5 bases). From germline, CDR1 is GTSNPN and CDR2 SVGIG (reference sequence). The CDR3 spans 14 residues. V gave up 3 bases and J gave up 4 bases, with 12 bases separating them.

The CDR3, as DNA: TGTGCCAGCAGTTTAGCGACTAGCGGGAGCAATGAGCAGTTCTTC. Translation gives CASSLATSGSNEQFF. This chain connects TRBV27 to TRBJ2-1; 12 bases agree with TRBD2. Germline V gene data show CDR1 as MNHEY and CDR2 as SMNVEV (reference sequence). The CDR3 loop spans 15 amino acids. J gave up 6 bases and V 2 bases, and 2 bases lay outside the gene matches.

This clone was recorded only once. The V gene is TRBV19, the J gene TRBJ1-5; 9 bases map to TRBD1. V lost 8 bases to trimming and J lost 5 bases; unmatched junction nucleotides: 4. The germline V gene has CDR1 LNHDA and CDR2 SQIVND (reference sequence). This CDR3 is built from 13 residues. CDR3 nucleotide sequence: TGTGCCAGTGAGGGACAGGGATATCAGCCCCAGCATTTT. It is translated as CASEGQGYQPQHF.

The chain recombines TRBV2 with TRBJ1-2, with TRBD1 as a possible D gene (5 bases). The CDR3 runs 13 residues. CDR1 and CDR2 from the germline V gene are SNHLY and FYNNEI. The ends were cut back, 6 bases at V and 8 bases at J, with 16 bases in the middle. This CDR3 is CASSVRTIYGYTF. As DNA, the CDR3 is TGTGCCAGCAGCGTAAGGACAATCTACGGCTACACCTTC.

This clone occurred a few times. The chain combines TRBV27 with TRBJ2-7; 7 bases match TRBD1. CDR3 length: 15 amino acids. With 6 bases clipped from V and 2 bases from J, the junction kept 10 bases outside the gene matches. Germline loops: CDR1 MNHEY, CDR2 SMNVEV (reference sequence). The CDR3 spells CASSKTGTVTYEQYF. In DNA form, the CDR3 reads TGTGCCAGCAGCAAGACCGGGACAGTCACCTACGAGCAGTACTTC.

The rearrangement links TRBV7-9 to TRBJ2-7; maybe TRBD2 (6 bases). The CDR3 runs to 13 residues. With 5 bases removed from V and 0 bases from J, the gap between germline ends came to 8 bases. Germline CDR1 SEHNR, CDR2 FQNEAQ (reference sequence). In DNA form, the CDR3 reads TGTGCCAGCAGCCCGGGGGTCTCCTACGAGCAGTACTTC. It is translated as CASSPGVSYEQYF. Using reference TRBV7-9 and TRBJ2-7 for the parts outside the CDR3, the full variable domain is DTGVSQNPRHKITKRGQNVTFRCDPISEHNRLYWYRQTLGQGPEFLTYFQNEAQLEKSRLLSDRFSAERPKGSFSTLEIQRTEQGDSAMYLCASSPGVSYEQYFGPGTRLTVT.

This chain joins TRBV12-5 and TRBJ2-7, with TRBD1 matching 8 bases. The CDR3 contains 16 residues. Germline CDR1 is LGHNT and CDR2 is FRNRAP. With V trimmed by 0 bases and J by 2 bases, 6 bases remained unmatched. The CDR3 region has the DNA TGTGCTAGTGGTTTGGTTGGGACAGGAGAAACCTACGAGCAGTACTTC. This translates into CASGLVGTGETYEQYF.

Written as DNA, the CDR3 is TGCGCCAGCAGCCGTACAGGGGAGGGCACAGATACGCAGTATTTT. Amino acids: CASSRTGEGTDTQYF. The gene calls are TRBV5-1 and TRBJ2-3; weak D call: TRBD1 (7 bases). The ends were cut back, 4 bases at V and 1 base at J, with 13 bases in the middle. The CDR3 sequence is 15 residues long. CDR1 SGHRS and CDR2 YFSETQ come from the germline V gene. Together with reference TRBV5-1 and TRBJ2-3, the CDR3 gives the full variable domain: KAGVTQTPRYLIKTRGQQVTLSCSPISGHRSVSWYQQTPGQGLQFLFEYFSETQRNKGNFPGRFSGRQFSNSRSEMNVSTLELGDSALYLCASSRTGEGTDTQYFGPGTRLTVL.

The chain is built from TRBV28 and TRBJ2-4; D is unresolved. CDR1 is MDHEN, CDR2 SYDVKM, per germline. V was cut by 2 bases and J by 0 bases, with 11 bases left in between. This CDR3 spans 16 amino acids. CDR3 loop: CASSLPGSQAKNIQYF. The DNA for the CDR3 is TGTGCCAGCAGTTTACCGGGTAGTCAAGCCAAAAACATTCAGTACTTC.

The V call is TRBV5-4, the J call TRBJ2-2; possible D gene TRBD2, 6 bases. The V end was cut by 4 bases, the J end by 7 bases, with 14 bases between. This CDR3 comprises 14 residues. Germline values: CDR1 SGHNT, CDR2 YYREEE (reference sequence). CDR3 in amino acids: CASSQGLLGGELFF. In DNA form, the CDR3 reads TGTGCCAGCAGCCAGGGACTCCTTGGCGGGGAGCTGTTTTTT.

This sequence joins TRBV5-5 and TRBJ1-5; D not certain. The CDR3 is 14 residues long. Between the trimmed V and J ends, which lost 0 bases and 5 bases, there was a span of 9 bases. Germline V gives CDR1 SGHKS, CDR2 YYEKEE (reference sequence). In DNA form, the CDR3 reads TGTGCCAGCAGCTTGGGCGTAATGGATCAGCCCCAGCATTTT. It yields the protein CASSLGVMDQPQHF.

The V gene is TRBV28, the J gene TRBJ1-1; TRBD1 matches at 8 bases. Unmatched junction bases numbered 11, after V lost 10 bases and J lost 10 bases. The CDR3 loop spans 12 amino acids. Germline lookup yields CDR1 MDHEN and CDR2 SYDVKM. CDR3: CATNLGQGRAFF. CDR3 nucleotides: TGTGCCACCAACCTCGGACAGGGAAGAGCTTTCTTT.

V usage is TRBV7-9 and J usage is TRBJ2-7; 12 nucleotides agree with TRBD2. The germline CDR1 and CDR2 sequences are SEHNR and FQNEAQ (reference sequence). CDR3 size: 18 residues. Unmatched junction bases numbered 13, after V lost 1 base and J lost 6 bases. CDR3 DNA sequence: TGTGCCAGCAGCTTAGGCCTAGCGGGAGGGGTACTCCGACCCGAGCAGTACTTC. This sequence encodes CASSLGLAGGVLRPEQYF.

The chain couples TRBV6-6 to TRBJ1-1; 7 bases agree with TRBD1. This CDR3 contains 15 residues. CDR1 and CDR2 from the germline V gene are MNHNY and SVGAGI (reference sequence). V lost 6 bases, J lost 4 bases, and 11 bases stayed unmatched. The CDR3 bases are TGTGCCAGCAGGGTAACCGGGACAGATGGCACTGAAGCTTTCTTT. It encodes CASRVTGTDGTEAFF.

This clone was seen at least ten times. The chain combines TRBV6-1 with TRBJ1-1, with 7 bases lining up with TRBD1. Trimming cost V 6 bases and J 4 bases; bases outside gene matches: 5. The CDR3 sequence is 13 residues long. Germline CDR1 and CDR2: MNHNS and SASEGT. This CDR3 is CASRDRAVTEAFF. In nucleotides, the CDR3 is TGTGCCAGCAGAGACAGGGCGGTCACTGAAGCTTTCTTT.

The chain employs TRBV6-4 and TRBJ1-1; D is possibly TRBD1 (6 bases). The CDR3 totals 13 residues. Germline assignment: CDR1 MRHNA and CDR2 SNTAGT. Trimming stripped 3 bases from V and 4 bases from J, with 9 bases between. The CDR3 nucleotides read TGTGCCAGCAGTGAAGACAGGTCCACTGAAGCTTTCTTT. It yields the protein CASSEDRSTEAFF.

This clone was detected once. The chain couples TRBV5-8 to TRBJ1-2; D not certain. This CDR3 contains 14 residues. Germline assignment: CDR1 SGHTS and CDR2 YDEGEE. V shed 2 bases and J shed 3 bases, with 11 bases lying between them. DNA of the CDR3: TGTGCCAGCAGCTTTCGAGGGATGGACTATGGCTACACCTTC. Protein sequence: CASSFRGMDYGYTF.